This T cell receptor (beta chain) is from a study of blood T cell repertoires in COVID-19. Turning to the study itself: Sources were T cells, B-cell-depleted T cells, or PBMCs; the material itself was cDNA or gDNA.

Produced via immunoSEQ multiplex PCR; TCRdb's table is partial and in-frame only. There are around 100,000 clones in the sample; around nine tenths occur only once, and roughly 17% lies in the top ten. Germline V lookup: CDR1 MNHEY, CDR2 SVGAGI. This CDR3 spans 15 amino acids. Losses at the gene ends were 2 bases for V and 2 bases for J; bases not matched to a gene: 6. The rearrangement uses TRBV6-5 and TRBJ2-7, with 7 positions matching TRBD1. The source of this sequence is a woman of 80 years or more in a cohort sampled during active COVID-19. Sequencing was done on a sample of peripheral blood. The CDR3 here is CASSYGGQATYEQYF. The CDR3, as DNA: TGTGCCAGCAGTTACGGAGGACAGGCAACCTACGAGCAGTACTTC.